These T cell receptor beta chains were read from a single sample in a study of T cell responses to AZD1222 COVID-19 vaccine. The repertoire was sequenced with immunoSEQ multiplex PCR; TCRdb's copy has only in-frame clones and lacks some. Of under 150,000 clones listed, 90% to 95% are singletons. The material was peripheral blood, obtained on day 0 of AZD1222 vaccination. Every receptor here comes from an adult in good health. Both conserved end residues are part of each CDR3. A D gene is named only where the DNA matches it firmly. Some rows have no size entry. The others give once, few or many, or a class for an expanded clone.

d_gene | abundance | j_gene | v_gene | CDR3aa | CDR3nt
TRBD1 | . | TRBJ2-3 | TRBV27 | CASSWVFIGQGAITDTQYF | TGTGCCAGCAGTTGGGTCTTTATAGGACAGGGGGCAATCACAGATACGCAGTATTTT
. | . | TRBJ1-3 | TRBV6-6 | CASTPGGSGNTIYF | TGTGCCAGCACCCCGGGAGGCTCTGGAAACACCATATATTTT
. | . | TRBJ2-7 | TRBV28 | CASSPAVNRYEQYF | TGTGCCAGCAGTCCTGCGGTGAACCGCTACGAGCAGTACTTC
. | . | TRBJ1-6 | TRBV2 | CASSGVQRNSPLHF | TGTGCCAGCAGTGGGGTACAGAGAAATTCACCCCTCCACTTT
TRBD2 | . | TRBJ2-3 | TRBV18 | CASSPLASGYTDTQYF | TGTGCCAGCTCACCACTGGCTAGCGGTTACACAGATACGCAGTATTTT
. | . | TRBJ1-1 | TRBV6-5 | CASSYAQGLNTEAFF | TGTGCCAGCAGTTACGCACAAGGACTGAACACTGAAGCTTTCTTT
. | . | TRBJ2-5 | TRBV3-1/TRBV3-2 | CASNSYTAGETQYF | TGTGCCAGCAACTCCTATACGGCCGGGGAGACCCAGTACTTC
. | . | TRBJ2-5 | TRBV7-2 | CASSLGGTALNF | TGTGCCAGCAGCTTGGGGGGGACAGCATTAAACTTC
TRBD1 | . | TRBJ1-2 | TRBV5-8 | CASSLTGGSHHGYTF | TGTGCCAGCAGCCTGACAGGGGGCAGTCATCATGGCTACACCTTC
. | . | TRBJ1-1 | TRBV5-1 | CASSLVAGNTEAFF | TGCGCCAGCAGCTTGGTCGCCGGGAACACTGAAGCTTTCTTT
. | . | TRBJ1-5 | TRBV4-3 | CASSHGRGNQPQHF | TGCGCCAGCAGCCACGGACGTGGCAATCAGCCCCAGCATTTT
TRBD1 | . | TRBJ2-7 | TRBV6-2/TRBV6-3 | CASSRISGQGSYEQYF | TGTGCCAGCAGCCGTATATCGGGACAGGGCTCCTACGAGCAGTACTTC
TRBD1 | . | TRBJ2-2 | TRBV24-1 | CAPGTGLIGGELFF | TGTGCCCCAGGGACAGGGTTAATCGGCGGGGAGCTGTTTTTT
. | . | TRBJ2-7 | TRBV4-1 | CASSPILGEQYF | TGCGCCAGCAGCCCCATCCTTGGGGAGCAGTACTTC
TRBD1 | once | TRBJ1-1 | TRBV28 | CASSQGAEAFF | TGTGCCAGCAGTCAGGGGGCTGAAGCTTTCTTT
TRBD1 | . | TRBJ1-1 | TRBV7-9 | CASSFVQGYEAFF | TGTGCCAGCAGCTTTGTACAGGGGTATGAAGCTTTCTTT
. | . | TRBJ1-1 | TRBV6-5 | CASSRTRSTEAFF | TGTGCCAGCAGCCGGACCAGGAGCACTGAAGCTTTCTTT
. | . | TRBJ1-3 | TRBV28 | CASSRFGAGPGNTIYF | TGTGCCAGCAGCCGATTCGGGGCAGGCCCTGGAAACACCATATATTTT
. | once | TRBJ1-5 | TRBV10-1 | CASSDPRRHLGRQPQHF | TGCGCCAGCAGTGACCCCCGTAGACACCTGGGGAGACAGCCCCAGCATTTT
. | . | TRBJ2-4 | TRBV2 | CATETATENIQYF | TGTGCCACCGAAACGGCTACCGAAAACATTCAGTACTTC
TRBD2 | . | TRBJ2-2 | TRBV7-2 | CANPGTSGSGELFF | TGTGCCAACCCAGGGACTAGCGGGTCCGGGGAGCTGTTTTTT
. | few | TRBJ1-5 | TRBV12-3/TRBV12-4 | CASSSSSREPQHF | TGTGCCAGCAGTTCGTCGTCGAGGGAGCCCCAGCATTTT
. | . | TRBJ2-1 | TRBV6-2/TRBV6-3 | CASSSYSYNEQFF | TGTGCCAGCAGTTCCTACAGCTACAATGAGCAGTTCTTC
. | . | TRBJ2-1 | TRBV5-1 | CASSSHTSSYNEQFF | TGCGCCAGCAGCTCCCATACTAGCTCCTACAATGAGCAGTTCTTC
. | . | TRBJ1-5 | TRBV4-2 | CASSQGANRAVNQPQHF | TGTGCCAGCAGCCAAGGCGCGAACAGGGCGGTGAATCAGCCCCAGCATTTT
TRBD2 | . | TRBJ2-2 | TRBV24-1 | CATSTTLAGYNTGELFF | TGTGCCACCTCCACCACGCTAGCGGGATATAACACCGGGGAGCTGTTTTTT
TRBD1 | . | TRBJ1-4 | TRBV10-3 | CAISEPGQGGEKLFF | TGTGCCATCAGTGAGCCTGGACAGGGAGGAGAAAAACTGTTTTTT
. | . | TRBJ2-7 | TRBV7-8 | CASSLGRSSYEQYF | TGTGCCAGCAGCTTAGGCAGGAGCTCCTACGAGCAGTACTTC
. | . | TRBJ2-1 | TRBV6-5 | CASSYGIPSYNEQFF | TGTGCCAGCAGTTACGGGATCCCATCCTACAATGAGCAGTTCTTC
TRBD1 | . | TRBJ1-2 | TRBV6-7 | CASSPGTGHCYTF | TGTGCCAGCAGTCCTGGGACAGGTCACTGCTACACCTTC
. | . | TRBJ1-5 | TRBV6-6 | CASSPGPTRRGNQPQHF | TGTGCCAGCAGTCCCGGGCCGACGCGGAGGGGCAATCAGCCCCAGCATTTT
. | . | TRBJ1-1 | TRBV11-2 | CASRRGLTEAFF | TGTGCCAGCCGGCGGGGTCTCACTGAAGCTTTCTTT
. | . | TRBJ2-3 | TRBV7-8 | CASSFAGTIRGDTQYF | TGTGCCAGCAGCTTTGCCGGGACCATCCGTGGAGATACGCAGTATTTT
. | . | TRBJ1-5 | TRBV6-5 | CASNGDSINQPQHF | TGTGCCAGCAATGGTGACAGCATTAATCAGCCCCAGCATTTT
. | . | TRBJ2-1 | TRBV6-2/TRBV6-3 | CASSWTGYYNEQFF | TGTGCCAGCAGTTGGACTGGCTACTACAATGAGCAGTTCTTC
. | . | TRBJ1-5 | TRBV7-9 | CASSSGTLYSNQPQHF | TGTGCCAGCAGCTCAGGGACACTTTATAGCAATCAGCCCCAGCATTTT
. | . | TRBJ2-2 | TRBV6-5 | CASRPTWNTGELFF | TGTGCCAGCAGGCCCACTTGGAACACCGGGGAGCTGTTTTTT
TRBD2 | . | TRBJ2-3 | TRBV10-3 | CAISESLGLAVSDTQYF | TGTGCCATCAGTGAGTCGTTGGGACTAGCTGTATCAGATACGCAGTATTTT
TRBD2 | . | TRBJ2-7 | TRBV6-2/TRBV6-3 | CASNPSGPYEQYF | TGTGCCAGCAACCCTAGCGGACCTTACGAGCAGTACTTC
. | . | TRBJ1-2 | TRBV12-3/TRBV12-4 | CASSLGANGYTF | TGTGCCAGCAGTTTAGGGGCAAATGGCTACACCTTC
. | . | TRBJ1-6 | TRBV10-3 | CAISESSAGDSPLHF | TGTGCCATCAGTGAGTCAAGCGCAGGGGATTCACCCCTCCACTTT
. | . | TRBJ2-7 | TRBV4-3 | CASSQAPGVPYEQYF | TGCGCCAGCAGCCAAGCCCCGGGGGTTCCCTACGAGCAGTACTTC
. | . | TRBJ2-3 | TRBV25-1 | CASSEGTSTDTQYF | TGTGCCAGCAGTGAGGGGACTAGCACAGATACGCAGTATTTT
TRBD1 | . | TRBJ1-2 | TRBV6-2/TRBV6-3 | CASSTHWTGSYPGYTF | TGTGCCAGCAGCACCCATTGGACAGGGAGCTATCCAGGCTACACCTTC
TRBD2 | . | TRBJ2-1 | TRBV6-2/TRBV6-3 | CASSPHGGFYNEQFF | TGTGCCAGCAGCCCTCACGGGGGGTTCTACAATGAGCAGTTCTTC
TRBD1 | . | TRBJ2-1 | TRBV7-9 | CASSRITTGQGSYNEQFF | TGTGCCAGCAGCCGAATAACAACGGGACAGGGATCCTACAATGAGCAGTTCTTC
. | . | TRBJ1-1 | TRBV10-1 | CASSQGRELSEAFF | TGCGCCAGCAGCCAGGGCAGGGAATTGTCTGAAGCTTTCTTT
. | . | TRBJ1-5 | TRBV3-1/TRBV3-2 | CASSQHSSNNQPQHF | TGTGCCAGCAGCCAACACTCCAGCAACAATCAGCCCCAGCATTTT
. | . | TRBJ1-6 | TRBV6-2/TRBV6-3 | CASSYSGQGSNSPLHF | TGTGCCAGCAGTTACTCAGGGCAGGGGTCTAATTCACCCCTCCACTTT
TRBD2 | once | TRBJ2-3 | TRBV29-1 | CSPGWREATDTQYF | TGCAGCCCCGGATGGCGGGAGGCCACAGATACGCAGTATTTT
. | . | TRBJ2-2 | TRBV18 | CASSPSRDTGELFF | TGTGCCAGCTCCCCCTCCAGAGACACCGGGGAGCTGTTTTTT
. | once | TRBJ1-5 | TRBV27 | CASSPTRSLQPQHF | TGTGCCAGCAGTCCAACAAGGTCCCTACAGCCCCAGCATTTT
TRBD1 | . | TRBJ1-1 | TRBV6-2/TRBV6-3 | CASSHTGGKSEAFF | TGTGCCAGCAGTCACACAGGGGGGAAGTCTGAAGCTTTCTTT
. | once | TRBJ2-5 | TRBV29-1 | CSVQKGGAGETQYF | TGCAGCGTTCAGAAGGGGGGGGCCGGAGAGACCCAGTACTTC
TRBD1 | once | TRBJ2-2 | TRBV19 | CASRRDRSIEYTGELFF | TGTGCCAGTAGACGGGACAGGTCGATTGAGTACACCGGGGAGCTGTTTTTT
. | . | TRBJ2-3 | TRBV5-1 | CASSLHGDTQYF | TGCGCCAGCAGCTTACACGGAGATACGCAGTATTTT
TRBD2 | once | TRBJ2-1 | TRBV7-2 | CASSLTSGRPLDYNEQFF | TGTGCCAGCAGCTTAACTAGCGGGAGACCATTGGACTACAATGAGCAGTTCTTC
. | . | TRBJ1-3 | TRBV9 | CASSPGLANSGNTIYF | TGTGCCAGCAGCCCAGGTCTGGCCAATTCGGGAAACACCATATATTTT